A single sample gave rise to the 25 T cell receptor beta chains below, sequenced in a study of beta chain features in type 1 diabetes. Every bit of the isolated RNA underwent reverse transcription, so sequencing read expressed TCRB transcripts. TCRdb keeps only in-frame clones here, not all; method: immunoSEQ multiplex PCR. The sample consists of around 650,000 clones, around 12% of them appearing once. Which antigens these TCRs recognize remains unknown. Findings and caveats of the study: Researchers report that Type 1 diabetes patients had moderately but significantly shorter TCRB CDR3s across all four CD4+ subsets.

The sample taken for sequencing was naive CD4+ T cells from blood. Receptor source: a man younger than 40 with type 1 diabetes.

This clone was seen more than once but under ten times. V usage is TRBV7-2 and J usage is TRBJ2-5, with D unclear. The V end was cut by 3 bases, the J end by 1 base, with 6 bases between. The CDR3 length is 13 residues. Germline V gene sequence: CDR1 SGHTA, CDR2 FQGNSA. CDR3: CASSFPRQETQYF. The CDR3 DNA reads TGTGCCAGCAGCTTCCCCCGCCAAGAGACCCAGTACTTC.

This clone is a singleton in its sample. The V call is TRBV9, the J call TRBJ1-2; D is perhaps TRBD1 (5 bases). Deletions cut 2 bases from V and 9 bases from J, with 20 bases between. CDR3 length: 15 residues. CDR1 SGDLS and CDR2 YYNGEE come from the germline V gene. DNA for the CDR3: TGTGCCAGCAGCGTGGGGACCCTCAAACAAGTAAGCTACACCTTC. It yields the protein CASSVGTLKQVSYTF.

In this sample, this clone turned up a few times. CDR3 coding DNA: TGTGCCAGCAGTGGGGGACAGGCGAACACTGAAGCTTTCTTT. This sequence encodes CASSGGQANTEAFF. The chain couples TRBV2 to TRBJ1-1, with 8 positions matching TRBD1. There are 14 residues in the CDR3. Germline V gene lookup returns CDR1 SNHLY and CDR2 FYNNEI. Trimming took 4 bases from V and 1 from J; bases not matched to a gene: 2. Full variable domain (outside the CDR3, taken from reference TRBV2 and TRBJ1-1): EPEVTQTPSHQVTQMGQEVILRCVPISNHLYFYWYRQILGQKVEFLVSFYNNEISEKSEIFDDQFSVERPDGSNFTLKIRSTKLEDSAMYFCASSGGQANTEAFFGQGTRLTVV.

The rearrangement joins TRBV7-9 to TRBJ1-1, with D unclear. Trimming took off 4 bases at V and 7 bases at J, with 16 bases between the two ends. Per the germline V gene, CDR1 is SEHNR and CDR2 is FQNEAQ (reference sequence). There are 14 residues in the CDR3. In DNA, the CDR3 is TGTGCCAGCAGCTCCGGGAGGAGGGTTGGTGAAGCTTTCTTT. Protein sequence: CASSSGRRVGEAFF.

The genes are TRBV6-5 and TRBJ1-1; D is undetermined. Germline CDR1 and CDR2: MNHEY and SVGAGI. Between the trimmed V and J ends, which lost 7 bases and 1 base, there was a span of 13 bases. The CDR3 runs to 14 residues. CDR3 protein: CASTYGPGNTEAFF. The CDR3 DNA follows: TGTGCCAGCACATATGGTCCGGGGAACACTGAAGCTTTCTTT.

This clone came up a few times. V usage is TRBV11-3 and J usage is TRBJ2-1; 9 bases map to TRBD2. Germline V gene sequence: CDR1 SGHNT, CDR2 YENEEA. J was trimmed by 10 bases and V by 6 bases; bases with no gene match: 13. This CDR3 comprises 15 residues. CDR3 sequence: CASSWRGGLSDEQFF. Written as DNA, the CDR3 is TGTGCCAGCAGTTGGCGGGGGGGCCTGTCGGACGAGCAGTTCTTC.

This clone occurred a few times. The V and J genes are TRBV19 and TRBJ1-4, with 7 bases aligning to TRBD1. Germline V gene lookup returns CDR1 LNHDA and CDR2 SQIVND (reference sequence). CDR3 size: 12 residues. V was clipped by 3 bases and J by 13 bases; unmatched bases: 5. CDR3 amino acids: CASSIYRGGLFF. Written as DNA, the CDR3 is TGTGCCAGTAGTATCTACAGGGGTGGACTGTTTTTT. Drawing the rest from reference TRBV19 and TRBJ1-4, the complete variable domain is DGGITQSPKYLFRKEGQNVTLSCEQNLNHDAMYWYRQDPGQGLRLIYYSQIVNDFQKGDIAEGYSVSREKKESFPLTVTSAQKNPTAFYLCASSIYRGGLFFGSGTQLSVL.

This chain connects TRBV5-1 to TRBJ2-5; 7 nucleotides agree with TRBD2. The ends lost 7 bases at V and 4 bases at J; junction bases unmatched: 10. CDR1 is SGHRS and CDR2 is YFSETQ in the germline V gene. This CDR3 has 14 residues. The DNA of the CDR3 is TGCGCCAGCCGGACCGCGGGGGATTTAGAGACCCAGTACTTC. Translating gives CASRTAGDLETQYF.

This clone has more than one count but fewer than ten. The chain combines TRBV7-9 with TRBJ2-5, with TRBD1 matching over 8 bases. Germline values: CDR1 SEHNR, CDR2 FQNEAQ (reference sequence). V dropped 1 base and J dropped 3; count of bases not matched to a gene: 1. The CDR3 has 14 amino acids. This CDR3 is CASSLEDREETQYF. CDR3 in DNA: TGTGCCAGCAGCTTAGAGGACAGGGAAGAGACCCAGTACTTC. The complete variable domain, with remaining parts taken from reference TRBV7-9 and TRBJ2-5, reads DTGVSQNPRHKITKRGQNVTFRCDPISEHNRLYWYRQTLGQGPEFLTYFQNEAQLEKSRLLSDRFSAERPKGSFSTLEIQRTEQGDSAMYLCASSLEDREETQYFGPGTRLLVL.

This clone appeared a few times. This chain joins TRBV25-1 and TRBJ1-4; TRBD1 matches 11 bases. The CDR3 has 16 amino acids. The V segment lost 4 bases and the J segment 6 bases; nucleotides outside the gene matches: 7. Germline CDR1 reads MGHDK; CDR2 reads SYGVNS. The chain's CDR3 is CASSGGQGAVDEKLFF. The CDR3 nucleotides are TGTGCCAGCAGTGGAGGACAGGGGGCGGTCGATGAAAAACTGTTTTTT.

This clone was detected a few times. The chain employs TRBV14 and TRBJ2-1, with TRBD1 as a possible D gene (6 bases). With 4 bases removed from V and 10 bases from J, the gap between germline ends came to 20 bases. The CDR3 is made up of 15 amino acids. CDR1 and CDR2 (germline): SGHDN, FVKESK. The chain's CDR3 is CASSLIDRSPAEQFF. In DNA, the CDR3 is TGTGCCAGCAGCCTTATCGACAGGAGTCCAGCGGAGCAGTTCTTC.

J is TRBJ2-3 and V is TRBV14, with 10 positions matching TRBD2. Germline loops: CDR1 SGHDN, CDR2 FVKESK. The CDR3 runs 17 residues. Losses at the gene ends were 4 bases for V and 0 bases for J; bases not matched to a gene: 7. The CDR3 is CASSRGLATASTDTQYF. CDR3 nucleotide sequence: TGTGCCAGCAGCCGGGGACTAGCGACAGCTAGCACAGATACGCAGTATTTT.

This clone was counted a few times. The chain has TRBV28 and TRBJ1-2, with 7 bases lining up with TRBD1. After removal of 2 bases from V and 5 bases from J, the junction contained 5 bases not matched to a gene. Germline CDR1 reads MDHEN; CDR2 reads SYDVKM. The CDR3 runs to 14 residues. The CDR3 nucleotides are TGTGCCAGCAGTTTAGCCGGGACAGTGTATGGCTACACCTTC. Residues: CASSLAGTVYGYTF.

This clone was observed a few times. The rearrangement joins TRBV18 to TRBJ2-6; 7 bases fit TRBD2. The CDR3 contains 18 residues. Germline V CDR1 and CDR2: KGHSH, LQKENI. V gave up 3 bases and J gave up 0 bases; unmatched junction bases: 8. This CDR3 is CASSPREGPSSGANVLTF. The CDR3 coding sequence is TGTGCCAGCTCACCCAGGGAGGGTCCAAGCTCTGGGGCCAACGTCCTGACTTTC.

The rearrangement links TRBV7-2 to TRBJ2-3, with D unclear. V shed 1 base and J shed 3 bases, with 8 bases lying between them. Germline V gene lookup returns CDR1 SGHTA and CDR2 FQGNSA. The length of the CDR3 is 14 residues. CDR3 DNA sequence: TGTGCCAGCAGCTTAGAGTTACCTACAGATACGCAGTATTTT. Translating it yields CASSLELPTDTQYF.

This clone has more than one count but fewer than ten. This chain uses TRBV9 with TRBJ2-5, with a weak D call TRBD1 (6 bases). Trimming took 4 bases from V and 1 from J, leaving 14 bases between them. The germline gives CDR1 SGDLS, CDR2 YYNGEE. The length of the CDR3 is 15 residues. The CDR3 nucleotides read TGTGCCAGCAGCCCTCAGGGGCTAGCCCAAGAGACCCAGTACTTC. Encoded protein: CASSPQGLAQETQYF.

Only a few counts were recorded for this clone. The chain couples TRBV7-9 to TRBJ1-1; D is ambiguous. V shed 5 bases and J shed 2 bases, with 15 bases lying between them. The CDR3 has 15 residues. Germline CDR1 reads SEHNR; CDR2 reads FQNEAQ (reference sequence). CDR3 sequence (DNA): TGTGCCAGCAGCCCTGTAAACAAGGCCAACACTGAAGCTTTCTTT. It encodes CASSPVNKANTEAFF.

This clone was observed a few times. The same CDR3 arises from other DNA sequences in this sample as well. This sequence joins TRBV9 and TRBJ1-5; D perhaps matches TRBD1 (6 bases). Germline lookup yields CDR1 SGDLS and CDR2 YYNGEE. V gave up 2 bases and J gave up 1 base, with 7 bases separating them. The length of the CDR3 is 14 residues. The DNA of the CDR3 is TGTGCCAGCAGCGTTGGACAGAGCAATCAGCCCCAGCATTTT. As protein: CASSVGQSNQPQHF.

The J gene is TRBJ2-5, the V gene TRBV2; 10 bases fit TRBD2. The V and J ends lost 7 bases and 5 bases, in that order; junction bases with no gene match: 10. Germline CDR1 reads SNHLY; CDR2 reads FYNNEI. The CDR3 spans 15 residues. The CDR3 region has the DNA TGTGCCAGCACCCGTAGCGGGGGGCCGGAGGAGACCCAGTACTTC. The encoded protein is CASTRSGGPEETQYF.

V usage is TRBV15 and J usage is TRBJ2-3, with D perhaps given as TRBD1 or TRBD2 (5 bases each). CDR1 LNHNV and CDR2 YYDKDF come from the germline V gene (reference sequence). The V end lost 2 bases, the J end lost 2 bases, and 8 bases lay between the germline ends. This CDR3 has 14 amino acids. The CDR3 DNA sequence: TGTGCCACCAGCAGACCCGGGACCACAGATACGCAGTATTTT. Translated, it gives CATSRPGTTDTQYF.

The chain has TRBV27 and TRBJ1-2; possibly TRBD1 for D (5 bases). The length of the CDR3 is 14 residues. Germline V gene lookup returns CDR1 MNHEY and CDR2 SMNVEV (reference sequence). Trimming left V 7 bases short and J 8 bases short, with 20 bases between. Here the CDR3 reads CASTPIGGGGGYTF. For the CDR3, the DNA is TGTGCCAGCACCCCAATTGGGGGAGGAGGGGGCTACACCTTC.

This chain joins TRBV9 and TRBJ2-1, with 7 bases fitting TRBD1. J gave up 6 bases and V 3 bases, and 12 bases lay outside the gene matches. The germline gives CDR1 SGDLS, CDR2 YYNGEE. The CDR3 extends over 16 amino acids. Written as DNA, the CDR3 is TGTGCCAGCAGCGCCAGGGCCGACAGGGTAGGCAATGAGCAGTTCTTC. This translates into CASSARADRVGNEQFF. The full variable domain, with the rest looked up from reference TRBV9 and TRBJ2-1, is DSGVTQTPKHLITATGQRVTLRCSPRSGDLSVYWYQQSLDQGLQFLIQYYNGEERAKGNILERFSAQQFPDLHSELNLSSLELGDSALYFCASSARADRVGNEQFFGPGTRLTVL.

This rearrangement joins TRBV18 to TRBJ2-6; possibly TRBD1 for D (6 bases). The CDR3 is made up of 16 amino acids. Trimming cost V 3 bases and J 0 bases, with 9 bases left between them. Per germline, CDR1 KGHSH and CDR2 LQKENI. The CDR3 loop is CASSPMDSSGANVLTF. CDR3 sequence (DNA): TGTGCCAGCTCACCGATGGACAGCTCTGGGGCCAACGTCCTGACTTTC.

The chain has TRBV27 and TRBJ2-4; no firm D call. The CDR3 has 16 amino acids. The ends were cut back, 0 bases at V and 0 bases at J, with 9 bases in the middle. The germline V gene encodes CDR1 MNHEY and CDR2 SMNVEV (reference sequence). The CDR3 sequence is CASSLSRNLAKNIQYF. The CDR3, as DNA: TGTGCCAGCAGTTTATCGAGGAATCTAGCCAAAAACATTCAGTACTTC.

In this sample, this clone turned up a few times. In the same sample, other DNA sequences code for this CDR3. The V gene is TRBV7-9, the J gene TRBJ2-5; D not certain. V was pared by 5 bases and J by 5 bases, with 6 bases between. Germline loops: CDR1 SEHNR, CDR2 FQNEAQ (reference sequence). This CDR3 has 11 amino acids. The CDR3, as DNA: TGTGCCAGCAGCCCTAGGGAGACCCAGTACTTC. Translated: CASSPRETQYF. The entire variable domain, with the rest obtained from reference TRBV7-9 and TRBJ2-5, is as follows: DTGVSQNPRHKITKRGQNVTFRCDPISEHNRLYWYRQTLGQGPEFLTYFQNEAQLEKSRLLSDRFSAERPKGSFSTLEIQRTEQGDSAMYLCASSPRETQYFGPGTRLLVL.